This note documents a single T cell receptor beta chain sequence. Other DNA sequences from this sample encode an identical CDR3 as well. Seattle's cohort entered during active infection and was followed longitudinally. This record belongs to a study of blood T cell repertoires in COVID-19. Study-wide background: T cells, B-cell-depleted T cells, or PBMCs provided the cDNA or gDNA that served as material.

CDR1 and CDR2 from the germline V gene are SGHNT and YYREEE (reference sequence). V gave up 0 bases and J gave up 4 bases; unmatched junction bases: 2. The CDR3 contains 14 residues. Authors' data handling: Scientists estimated how many nucleated cells there were by amplifying reference gene primers. Libraries were prepared by immunoSEQ multiplex PCR; TCRdb keeps only in-frame clonotypes and omits some of them. V and J calls plus clone size are reproduced from that table; the DNA served to infer D and trimming. The repertoire has 300,000 or so clones, about 89% of them found once; the top ten carry roughly 2.3%.

The TCR sequence derives from a woman aged 25 to 39 with COVID-19, enrolled during active disease. Sequencing input: peripheral blood. V is TRBV5-4 and J is TRBJ2-7; 9 nucleotides align to TRBD1. The CDR3 loop is CASSLDRGPYEQYF. CDR3 DNA sequence: TGTGCCAGCAGCTTGGACAGGGGGCCGTACGAGCAGTACTTC.